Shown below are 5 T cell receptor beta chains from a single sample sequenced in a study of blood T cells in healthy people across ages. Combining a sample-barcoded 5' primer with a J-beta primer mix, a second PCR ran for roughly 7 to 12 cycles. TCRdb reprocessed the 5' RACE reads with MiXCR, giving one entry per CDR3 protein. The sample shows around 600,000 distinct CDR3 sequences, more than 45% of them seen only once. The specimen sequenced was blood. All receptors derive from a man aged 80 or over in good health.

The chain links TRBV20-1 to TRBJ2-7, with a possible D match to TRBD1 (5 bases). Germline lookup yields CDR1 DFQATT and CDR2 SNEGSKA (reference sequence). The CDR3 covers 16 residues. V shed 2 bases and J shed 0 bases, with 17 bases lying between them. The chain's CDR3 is CSARRRDRPSSYEQYF. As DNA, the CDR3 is TGCAGTGCTAGACGCCGTGACAGACCGAGCTCCTACGAGCAGTACTTC.

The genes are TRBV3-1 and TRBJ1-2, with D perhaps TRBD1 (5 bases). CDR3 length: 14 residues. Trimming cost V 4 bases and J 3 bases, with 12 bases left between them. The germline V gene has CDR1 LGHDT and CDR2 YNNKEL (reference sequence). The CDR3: CASSLLGDHYGYTF. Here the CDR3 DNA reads TGTGCCAGCAGCCTACTGGGGGACCACTATGGCTACACCTTC.

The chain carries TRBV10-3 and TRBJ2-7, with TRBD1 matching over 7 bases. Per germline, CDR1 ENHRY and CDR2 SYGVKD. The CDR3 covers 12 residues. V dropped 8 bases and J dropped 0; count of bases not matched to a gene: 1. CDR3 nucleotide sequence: TGTGCCATCGGGGACAGCTCCTACGAGCAGTACTTC. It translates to CAIGDSSYEQYF.

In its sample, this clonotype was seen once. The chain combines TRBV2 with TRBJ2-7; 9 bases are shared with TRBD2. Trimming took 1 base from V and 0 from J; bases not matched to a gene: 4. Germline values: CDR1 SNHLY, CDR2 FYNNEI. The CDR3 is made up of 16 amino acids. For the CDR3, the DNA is TGTGCCAGCAGTGAAGGTAGCGGGAGAGGCTCCTACGAGCAGTACTTC. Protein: CASSEGSGRGSYEQYF.

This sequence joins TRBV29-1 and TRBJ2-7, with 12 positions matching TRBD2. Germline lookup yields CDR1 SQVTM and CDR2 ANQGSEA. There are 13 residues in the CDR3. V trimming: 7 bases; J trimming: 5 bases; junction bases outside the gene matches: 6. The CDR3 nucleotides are TGCAGCGCAACGACTAGCGGGAGCGACGAGCAGTACTTC. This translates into CSATTSGSDEQYF.